These T cell receptor beta chains were read from a single sample in a study of Ad26.COV2.S vaccination and SARS-CoV-2 variants. Sequencing used immunoSEQ multiplex PCR; TCRdb keeps in-frame clones, though not all of them. The repertoire includes roughly 100,000 clones, about 78% of them detected once, and 17% sits in the top ten. Sequencing was performed on peripheral blood, taken after recovery from COVID-19. The receptors shown here come from a human donor who had recovered from COVID-19. The CDR3 runs from the conserved cysteine through the conserved F or W. A D gene is named only where the DNA matches it firmly. A row's size may be missing; if present it is once, few, many or a size class.

size	D	V	J	DNA	CDR3
.	.	TRBV5-1	TRBJ1-6	TGCGCCAGCAGCTTGGATTGGGGGCCTAATTCACCCCTCCACTTT	CASSLDWGPNSPLHF
.	.	TRBV13	TRBJ2-7	TGTGCCAGCAGCTTAGGTGCGGGCCTAACCTACGAGCAGTACTTC	CASSLGAGLTYEQYF
.	TRBD2	TRBV7-9	TRBJ2-1	TGTGCCAGCAGCTCGCTAGCGGGGGGGCCCTACAATGAGCAGTTCTTC	CASSSLAGGPYNEQFF
.	.	TRBV11-2	TRBJ1-1	TGTGCCAGCAGCCCAGGGATAGACACTGAAGCTTTCTTT	CASSPGIDTEAFF
.	.	TRBV18	TRBJ2-3	TGTGCCAGCTCACCACGGGAAAGACAGGGCACAGATACGCAGTATTTT	CASSPRERQGTDTQYF
.	TRBD1	TRBV7-9	TRBJ2-7	TGTGCCAGCAGCAGGGCCGGGACAGGGGTGGCCTACGAGCAGTACTTC	CASSRAGTGVAYEQYF
.	TRBD2	TRBV3-1/TRBV3-2	TRBJ2-1	TGTGCCAGCAGCCAAGATTTGGGGGGGGGAAGCAGGGACAATGAGCAGTTCTTC	CASSQDLGGGSRDNEQFF
once	TRBD2	TRBV7-9	TRBJ2-5	TGTGCCAGCAGCGCGATAGCGGGGGCCCAAGAGACCCAGTACTTC	CASSAIAGAQETQYF
few	.	TRBV7-3	TRBJ2-7	TGTGCCAGCAGCTTACCCGGGGACGGCGAGCAGTACTTC	CASSLPGDGEQYF
.	.	TRBV2	TRBJ2-7	TGTGCCAGCAGTGTAACCTACGAGCAGTACTTC	CASSVTYEQYF
few	.	TRBV5-1	TRBJ1-1	TGCGCCAGCAGCTTGGTGGAAGTGGGGGCAGGAGCTGAAGCTTTCTTT	CASSLVEVGAGAEAFF
few	.	TRBV7-2	TRBJ1-3	TGTGCCAGCAGCTCGGGCCTGAGGAGGGGAAACACCATATATTTT	CASSSGLRRGNTIYF
.	.	TRBV19	TRBJ1-1	TGTGCCAGTAGTATTGAGAAGAACACTGAAGCTTTCTTT	CASSIEKNTEAFF
.	.	TRBV6-5	TRBJ1-1	TGTGCCAGCAGAGTCCAGGAGAGATTGAACACTGAAGCTTTCTTT	CASRVQERLNTEAFF
.	.	TRBV7-2	TRBJ1-6	TGTGCCAGCAGCTTAGCGCTGGGGGAGGGTTCACCCCTCCACTTT	CASSLALGEGSPLHF
.	TRBD1	TRBV6-1	TRBJ2-3	TGTGCCAGCAGTGAATCCCAGGGGGCCTATACGCAGTATTTT	CASSESQGAYTQYF
.	TRBD1	TRBV5-1	TRBJ2-2	TGCGCCAGCGGCCCCCGAGGGCAGGGGGCCGTCGGGGAGCTGTTTTTT	CASGPRGQGAVGELFF
.	TRBD2	TRBV2	TRBJ2-1	TGTGCCAGCGAGTCTGGGGGGGACGGTTACAATGAGCAGTTCTTC	CASESGGDGYNEQFF
.	TRBD1	TRBV30	TRBJ2-1	TGTGCCTGGACCCCGGACAGGGGTACCTACAATGAGCAGTTCTTC	CAWTPDRGTYNEQFF
few	.	TRBV7-3	TRBJ2-2	TGTGCCAGCAGCTTAGGGCTTAGGAGATCTTCAACCGGGGAGCTGTTTTTT	CASSLGLRRSSTGELFF
.	.	TRBV19	TRBJ2-7	TGTGCCAGTAGTCCAGGACTATATGACGAGCAGTACTTC	CASSPGLYDEQYF
.	.	TRBV12-3/TRBV12-4	TRBJ1-2	TGTGCCAGCAGTTTAGACTCGACTGAGGGCTACACCTTC	CASSLDSTEGYTF
.	.	TRBV2	TRBJ1-1	TGTGCCAGGCGCCGGGGCACCACTGAAGCTTTCTTT	CARRRGTTEAFF
.	TRBD1	TRBV6-1	TRBJ2-2	TGTGCCAGCAGTGAACCAACAGGGGCCCCCGGGGAGCTGTTTTTT	CASSEPTGAPGELFF
.	TRBD1	TRBV28	TRBJ2-1	TGTGCCAGCAGTTTCTACAGGGGCTACAATGAGCAGTTCTTC	CASSFYRGYNEQFF
.	.	TRBV4-1	TRBJ2-2	TGCGCCAGCAGCCAAGGGCTGGGGGGGCCGGACGGGGAGCTGTTTTTT	CASSQGLGGPDGELFF
.	TRBD1	TRBV4-3	TRBJ1-3	TGCGCCAGCAGCCCACAGGGGGACTGGCCAAGAAACACCATATATTTT	CASSPQGDWPRNTIYF
.	.	TRBV19	TRBJ1-5	TGTGCCAGTAGTATCCGGGACCGACCCCAGCATTTT	CASSIRDRPQHF
.	.	TRBV19	TRBJ2-5	TGTGCCAGTAGTACCCAGAGCGTCCGGGGGGAGACCCAGTACTTC	CASSTQSVRGETQYF
few	.	TRBV19	TRBJ1-2	TGTGCCAGTAGTTTAAACAGGGCCGGGGACTATGGCTACACCTTC	CASSLNRAGDYGYTF
.	.	TRBV19	TRBJ2-3	TGTGCCAGTGGCTCGGGGGCTGGAGATACGCAGTATTTT	CASGSGAGDTQYF
.	.	TRBV5-1	TRBJ2-3	TGCGCCAGCAGAAGACAGGGAGGACGGGGAGATACGCAGTATTTT	CASRRQGGRGDTQYF
.	.	TRBV29-1	TRBJ1-1	TGCAGTGTTGCCAGACAGAACACTGAAGCTTTCTTT	CSVARQNTEAFF
.	.	TRBV27	TRBJ2-3	TGTGCCAGCAGTTTGTCCAGCGACTCTAGCACAGATACGCAGTATTTT	CASSLSSDSSTDTQYF
.	.	TRBV19	TRBJ2-5	TGTGCCAGTAGACTGATCCGCCAAGAGACCCAGTACTTC	CASRLIRQETQYF
.	.	TRBV4-3	TRBJ1-1	TGCGCCAGCAGCCAACGTGGGGGGTACACTGAAGCTTTCTTT	CASSQRGGYTEAFF
.	TRBD1	TRBV11-2	TRBJ1-1	TGTGCCAGCGGAGACAGGGGGCGACAGACTGAAGCTTTCTTT	CASGDRGRQTEAFF
.	.	TRBV28	TRBJ1-1	TGTGCCGTCAGTTTGGGGGCCCTGAACACTGAAGCTTTCTTT	CAVSLGALNTEAFF
.	TRBD1	TRBV19	TRBJ1-5	TGTGCCAGTAAAGGCCGGACAGGGGTAAATCAGCCCCAGCATTTT	CASKGRTGVNQPQHF
.	TRBD2	TRBV5-1	TRBJ2-3	TGCGCCAGCAGCTTGACACTAGCGGGGGCCACAGATACGCAGTATTTT	CASSLTLAGATDTQYF
.	.	TRBV2	TRBJ1-6	TGTGCCAGCAGTGAGGTCCGATCACCCCTCCACTTT	CASSEVRSPLHF
.	.	TRBV7-7	TRBJ2-5	TGTGCCAGCAGCCAATGGGGGGCCGGCCAGACCCAGTACTTC	CASSQWGAGQTQYF
.	TRBD1	TRBV15	TRBJ1-5	TGTGCCACCAGCATGACAGGGCCCCATCAGCCCCAGCATTTT	CATSMTGPHQPQHF
few	.	TRBV7-3	TRBJ2-7	TGTGCCAGCAGCTTAACAGGGGGACTGGAGCAGTACTTC	CASSLTGGLEQYF
.	TRBD2	TRBV4-3	TRBJ2-5	TGCGCCAGCAGCTCTAGCGGGGCCGGGGGGGAGACCCAGTACTTC	CASSSSGAGGETQYF
.	.	TRBV7-2	TRBJ2-5	TGTGCCAGCAGCTTTGCAGGGTCAGAGACCCAGTACTTC	CASSFAGSETQYF
once	.	TRBV2	TRBJ2-1	TGTGCCAGCAGTGAAAGAGGGATTGAGCAGTTCTTC	CASSERGIEQFF
.	.	TRBV19	TRBJ2-5	TGTGCCAGTAGTATTCGAACAGGACGCGAGCCCCAGTACTTC	CASSIRTGREPQYF
.	TRBD1	TRBV11-2	TRBJ2-5	TGTGCCAGCAGCTTAAAGCTTTGGACAGGACAAGAGACCCAGTACTTC	CASSLKLWTGQETQYF
.	TRBD1	TRBV30	TRBJ1-6	TGTGCCTGCACAGGGGGCCCCTCGAGCTCCTATAATTCACCCCTCCACTTT	CACTGGPSSSYNSPLHF
.	.	TRBV12-3/TRBV12-4	TRBJ2-1	TGTGCCAGCAGTTTACTCAATGAGCAGTTCTTC	CASSLLNEQFF
.	TRBD1	TRBV28	TRBJ1-5	TGTGCCAGCAGTTCTACAGGGGGCAATCAGCCCCAGCATTTT	CASSSTGGNQPQHF
.	.	TRBV11-2	TRBJ2-3	TGTGCCAGCAGCTTGGGGCAGAGACTTAGCACAGATACGCAGTATTTT	CASSLGQRLSTDTQYF
.	.	TRBV29-1	TRBJ2-7	TGCAGCGTTCGCGGGTCGATCTCCTACGAGCAGTACTTC	CSVRGSISYEQYF
.	TRBD1	TRBV27	TRBJ2-7	TGTGCCAGCAGCTTACGGGACAGAGGGTACGAGCAGTACTTC	CASSLRDRGYEQYF